These 27 T cell receptor beta chains were sequenced from one sample in a study of spatial heterogeneity in lung cancer. For these receptors, no antigen is known. Points from the study as a whole: Counts of expanded intratumoral alpha and beta TCRs tracked tumor mutation counts.

Time point of the sample: sample taken at primary tumor resection. TCRdb recomputed calls from the 5' RACE reads with MiXCR, one row per CDR3 protein. The data contain around 19,000 distinct CDR3 sequences, under 7% of them singletons. Sequences were derived from lung tumor tissue, sampled at surgery. The receptors were gathered from a female donor with early-stage non-small cell lung cancer.

This clonotype was picked up many times. The chain combines TRBV7-7 with TRBJ2-2; D might be TRBD2 (5 bases). Trimming shortened V by 5 bases and J by 4 bases, and 17 bases separated the two germline ends. CDR1 is SSHAT and CDR2 is FNYEAQ in the germline V gene (reference sequence). The CDR3 loop spans 16 amino acids. DNA for the CDR3: TGTGCCAGCAGCGCGGAGCGGCCAAGCAGCACCGGGGAGCTGTTTTTT. This codes for CASSAERPSSTGELFF.

This clonotype was seen a few times. The V and J genes are TRBV7-2 and TRBJ2-7; D is possibly TRBD2 (6 bases). The CDR3 is made up of 14 amino acids. CDR1 is SGHTA, CDR2 FQGNSA, per germline. V was shortened by 1 base and J by 2 bases, with 9 bases between the two germline ends. The CDR3 is CASSLGRGPYEQYF. As DNA, the CDR3 is TGTGCCAGCAGCTTAGGGCGGGGCCCCTACGAGCAGTACTTC.

At least ten counts were recorded for this clonotype. The rearrangement joins TRBV9 to TRBJ2-3, with D tentatively TRBD2 (5 bases). This CDR3 is 15 amino acids long. From germline, CDR1 is SGDLS and CDR2 YYNGEE. V shed 0 bases and J shed 1 base, with 9 bases lying between them. CDR3 coding DNA: TGTGCCAGCAGCGTAGCGGGGTTTGGCACAGATACGCAGTATTTT. The encoded protein is CASSVAGFGTDTQYF.

This clonotype was observed many times. The rearrangement uses TRBV20-1 and TRBJ2-3; TRBD2 aligns across 8 bases. CDR1 and CDR2 (germline): DFQATT, SNEGSKA (reference sequence). Trimming at V came to 0 bases and at J to 6 bases, leaving 5 bases not matched to a gene. The CDR3 runs to 14 residues. The chain's CDR3 is CSARDPRGGDTQYF. Here the CDR3 DNA reads TGCAGTGCTAGAGATCCCCGGGGGGGGGATACGCAGTATTTT.

The CDR3 sequence is CASSLTVGDTEAFF. The CDR3, as DNA: TGTGCCAGCAGCTTAACCGTCGGTGACACTGAAGCTTTCTTT. The chain joins TRBV7-9 to TRBJ1-1; D is uncertain. The length of the CDR3 is 14 residues. Trimming took off 2 bases at V and 3 bases at J, with 10 bases between the two ends. Looked up from germline, CDR1 is SEHNR and CDR2 is FQNEAQ (reference sequence).

The rearrangement uses TRBV6-2 or TRBV6-3 and TRBJ2-7; 7 bases map to TRBD2. Trimming at V came to 6 bases and at J to 2 bases, leaving 4 bases not matched to a gene. Germline V gene data show CDR1 as MNHEY and CDR2 as SVGEGT. The CDR3 totals 13 residues. CDR3 amino acids: CASRAGLTYEQYF. The CDR3 DNA reads as TGTGCCAGCAGGGCGGGACTAACCTACGAGCAGTACTTC.

This clonotype was counted many times. The chain has TRBV15 and TRBJ1-1; tentative D call: TRBD1 (5 bases). V was trimmed by 0 bases and J by 0 bases, leaving 17 bases between them. The CDR3 consists of 18 residues. CDR1 LNHNV and CDR2 YYDKDF come from the germline V gene (reference sequence). CDR3 nucleotide sequence: TGTGCCACCAGCAGAGATTACCAGGGTTGGGGGGTGAACACTGAAGCTTTCTTT. Residues: CATSRDYQGWGVNTEAFF.

The sample holds many counts of this clonotype. This chain connects TRBV7-9 to TRBJ2-7, with 10 nucleotides matching TRBD1. The germline V gene has CDR1 SEHNR and CDR2 FQNEAQ (reference sequence). This CDR3 is 14 amino acids long. Unmatched junction bases numbered 6, after V lost 5 bases and J lost 5 bases. Written as DNA, the CDR3 is TGTGCCAGCAGCCGGGACAGGGGACCCAACGAGCAGTACTTC. Encoded protein: CASSRDRGPNEQYF.

This clonotype occurred many times. The CDR3 loop is CASSVKGGYNEQFF. Here the CDR3 DNA reads TGTGCCAGCAGTGTTAAGGGAGGGTACAATGAGCAGTTCTTC. This sequence joins TRBV27 and TRBJ2-1; 7 positions agree with TRBD2. The V and J ends lost 5 bases and 4 bases, in that order; junction bases with no gene match: 5. CDR1 is MNHEY and CDR2 is SMNVEV in the germline V gene (reference sequence). The CDR3 spans 14 residues.

This clonotype has a count of ten or more. The V gene is TRBV28, the J gene TRBJ2-3; D possibly matches TRBD1 or TRBD2 (7 bases each). V lost 6 bases and J lost 6, with 19 bases in between. Germline V lookup: CDR1 MDHEN, CDR2 SYDVKM. The CDR3 runs 15 residues. The CDR3 nucleotides are TGTGCCAGCAGCCTCCTCCTCAGGGGGGGGGATACGCAGTATTTT. It codes for CASSLLLRGGDTQYF. Filled out from reference TRBV28 and TRBJ2-3, the complete variable domain reads DVKVTQSSRYLVKRTGEKVFLECVQDMDHENMFWYRQDPGLGLRLIYFSYDVKMKEKGDIPEGYSVSREKKERFSLILESASTNQTSMYLCASSLLLRGGDTQYFGPGTRLTVL.

The sample holds many counts of this clonotype. For the CDR3, the DNA is TGTGCCAGCAGTTTGAGCGGGCTAGAGACCCAGTACTTC. The encoded protein is CASSLSGLETQYF. The V call is TRBV28, the J call TRBJ2-5; a possible D gene is TRBD2 (6 bases). The CDR3 is 13 residues long. The V and J ends lost 3 bases and 4 bases respectively, with 9 bases between them. CDR1 MDHEN and CDR2 SYDVKM come from the germline V gene.

This clonotype was seen repeatedly, ten times or more. The chain is built from TRBV6-6 and TRBJ1-5; 7 bases agree with TRBD1. V gave up 2 bases and J gave up 0 bases; unmatched junction bases: 7. The germline CDR1 and CDR2 sequences are MNHNY and SVGAGI (reference sequence). The CDR3 covers 17 residues. CDR3 nucleotide sequence: TGTGCCAGCAGTTACGCGGACAGGATTTATAGCAATCAGCCCCAGCATTTT. It codes for CASSYADRIYSNQPQHF.

This clonotype was recorded at least ten times. The chain employs TRBV27 and TRBJ2-2; 12 bases line up with TRBD1. The CDR3 length is 17 residues. Germline V gives CDR1 MNHEY, CDR2 SMNVEV (reference sequence). Trimming removed 7 bases from V and 7 bases from J; junction bases left unmatched: 13. CDR3 DNA: TGTGCCAGCACCACTCCGGGACAGGGGGCGGGAATCGGGGAGCTGTTTTTT. It specifies CASTTPGQGAGIGELFF.

The CDR3, as DNA: TGTGCCAGCAGCTTCAATGGGAGAGGTGAGCAGTTCTTC. This sequence encodes CASSFNGRGEQFF. The chain combines TRBV7-2 with TRBJ2-1, with D perhaps TRBD2 (5 bases). CDR3 length: 13 amino acids. CDR1 is SGHTA, CDR2 FQGNSA, per germline. V gave up 3 bases and J gave up 9 bases, with 12 bases separating them.

Of note for this clonotype: Sequence at one end of the junction differs from germline and may be a read error. The chain recombines TRBV5-5 with TRBJ2-1; 8 positions match TRBD1. The CDR3 spans 15 residues. CDR1 SGHKS and CDR2 YYEKEE come from the germline V gene (reference sequence). The CDR3: CVSSVTGTGYNEQFF. DNA for the CDR3: TGTGTCAGCAGCGTCACCGGGACAGGTTACAATGAGCAGTTCTTC.

Judged by abundance, this clonotype is medium-sized (0.01 to 0.1%). The chain joins TRBV27 to TRBJ1-2; 12 positions match TRBD1. The CDR3 has 14 amino acids. V was clipped by 7 bases and J by 6 bases; unmatched bases: 6. Germline-derived CDR1 and CDR2 are MNHEY and SMNVEV (reference sequence). The CDR3 spells CASTSRDRGHGYTF. The CDR3 nucleotides are TGTGCCAGCACGAGCCGGGACAGGGGGCATGGCTACACCTTC.

This clonotype was found many times. This chain connects TRBV6-2 or TRBV6-3 to TRBJ1-5; D gene uncertain. Germline assignment: CDR1 MNHEY and CDR2 SVGEGT. The CDR3 is 15 amino acids. The V end was cut by 7 bases, the J end by 2 bases, with 15 bases between. CDR3 residues: CASTTQLGGNQPQHF. The CDR3 DNA reads TGTGCCAGCACTACCCAACTTGGGGGCAATCAGCCCCAGCATTTT.

This clonotype was recorded at least ten times. The rearrangement links TRBV7-8 to TRBJ1-3; tentative D call: TRBD1 (5 bases). V lost 5 bases, J lost 3 bases, and 17 bases lay in between. Germline values: CDR1 SGHVS, CDR2 FQNEAQ. The CDR3 has 16 amino acids. CDR3 sequence reads: CASSPQYSGGGNTIYF. The CDR3 region has the DNA TGTGCCAGCAGCCCTCAATATTCGGGGGGTGGAAACACCATATATTTT.

This clonotype was seen repeatedly, ten times or more. The chain combines TRBV11-2 with TRBJ1-2; 8 nucleotides line up with TRBD1. Unmatched junction bases numbered 8, after V lost 1 base and J lost 4 bases. The germline V gene encodes CDR1 SGHAT and CDR2 FQNNGV. The CDR3 sequence is 16 residues long. CDR3 bases: TGTGCCAGCAGCTTAGGCACCGGGACAGGCCTCTATGGCTACACCTTC. Its translation is CASSLGTGTGLYGYTF.

The sample holds many counts of this clonotype. This chain links TRBV6-2 or TRBV6-3 with TRBJ1-5; D is undetermined. V was trimmed by 6 bases and J by 3 bases, leaving 12 bases between them. Germline V CDR1 and CDR2: MNHEY, SVGEGT. This CDR3 is built from 14 residues. The CDR3 protein is CASSGNLINQPQHF. CDR3 bases: TGTGCCAGCAGCGGGAACTTGATCAATCAGCCCCAGCATTTT.

This clonotype has only a few counts. The chain is built from TRBV7-8 and TRBJ2-1; 9 positions match TRBD2. V dropped 4 bases and J dropped 9; count of bases not matched to a gene: 10. The CDR3 extends over 15 amino acids. Germline-derived CDR1 and CDR2 are SGHVS and FQNEAQ. The CDR3 nucleotides read TGTGCCAGCAGCTCAACTAGCGGGTTAGGAGGTGAGCAGTTCTTC. As protein: CASSSTSGLGGEQFF.

This clonotype was observed many times. J is TRBJ2-1 and V is TRBV5-1, with 11 positions matching TRBD2. V trimming: 2 bases; J trimming: 6 bases; junction bases outside the gene matches: 7. This CDR3 is built from 16 residues. Germline V lookup: CDR1 SGHRS, CDR2 YFSETQ. The CDR3 loop reads CASSFPGTSGSNEQFF. The CDR3 DNA reads TGCGCCAGCAGCTTCCCAGGGACTAGCGGAAGCAATGAGCAGTTCTTC. Filled out from reference TRBV5-1 and TRBJ2-1, the complete variable domain reads KAGVTQTPRYLIKTRGQQVTLSCSPISGHRSVSWYQQTPGQGLQFLFEYFSETQRNKGNFPGRFSGRQFSNSRSEMNVSTLELGDSALYLCASSFPGTSGSNEQFFGPGTRLTVL.

This clonotype was seen a few times. V is TRBV20-1 and J is TRBJ2-5; D remains ambiguous. V was trimmed by 4 bases and J by 1 base, leaving 10 bases between them. The germline gives CDR1 DFQATT, CDR2 SNEGSKA (reference sequence). The CDR3 sequence is 13 residues long. The CDR3 sequence is CSAKDRFQETQYF. DNA of the CDR3: TGCAGTGCTAAGGACCGATTCCAAGAGACCCAGTACTTC.

This clonotype came up many times. The V gene is TRBV7-2, the J gene TRBJ1-2; D ambiguous. There are 13 residues in the CDR3. The germline gives CDR1 SGHTA, CDR2 FQGNSA. V was shortened by 4 bases and J by 3 bases, with 9 bases between the two germline ends. The CDR3 region has the DNA TGTGCCAGCAGCTCGGGATCCTACTATGGCTACACCTTC. Protein product: CASSSGSYYGYTF. Together with reference TRBV7-2 and TRBJ1-2, the CDR3 gives the full variable domain: GAGVSQSPSNKVTEKGKDVELRCDPISGHTALYWYRQSLGQGLEFLIYFQGNSAPDKSGLPSDRFSAERTGGSVSTLTIQRTQQEDSAVYLCASSSGSYYGYTFGSGTRLTVV.

This clonotype was counted ten times or more. The rearrangement uses TRBV27 and TRBJ1-5; D ambiguous. CDR1 is MNHEY, CDR2 SMNVEV, per germline (reference sequence). The CDR3 length is 14 residues. V was pared by 0 bases and J by 4 bases, with 7 bases between. The CDR3 region has the DNA TGTGCCAGCAGTTTATCCGGTAGGAATCAGCCCCAGCATTTT. This encodes CASSLSGRNQPQHF.

This clonotype is termed medium-sized. The chain is built from TRBV6-5 and TRBJ2-7, with D possibly being TRBD1 (5 bases). The CDR3 is 13 amino acids. Germline V gene data show CDR1 as MNHEY and CDR2 as SVGAGI. V was shortened by 4 bases and J by 7 bases, with 14 bases between the two germline ends. The CDR3 bases are TGTGCCAGCAGTTTCCGTCTGGGGCGGGAGCAGTACTTC. Translated: CASSFRLGREQYF.

This clonotype appeared many times. This chain joins TRBV14 and TRBJ2-1; 12 nucleotides agree with TRBD2. J gave up 7 bases and V 4 bases, and 11 bases lay outside the gene matches. The CDR3 spans 17 residues. Per the germline V gene, CDR1 is SGHDN and CDR2 is FVKESK. The CDR3 DNA reads as TGTGCCAGCAGCCCTTTCCGACTAGCGGGAGAAGTTAATGAGCAGTTCTTC. It is translated as CASSPFRLAGEVNEQFF.